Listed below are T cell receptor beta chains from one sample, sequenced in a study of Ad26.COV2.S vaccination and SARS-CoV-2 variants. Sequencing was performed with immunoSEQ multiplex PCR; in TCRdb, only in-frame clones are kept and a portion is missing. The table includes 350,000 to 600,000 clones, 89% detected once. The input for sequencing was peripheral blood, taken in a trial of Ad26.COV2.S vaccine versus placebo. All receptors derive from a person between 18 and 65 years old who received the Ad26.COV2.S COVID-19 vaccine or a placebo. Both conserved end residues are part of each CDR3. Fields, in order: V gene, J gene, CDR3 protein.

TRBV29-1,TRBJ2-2,CSVGTVNTGELFF
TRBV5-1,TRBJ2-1,CASSVRRDRGLTWNEQFF
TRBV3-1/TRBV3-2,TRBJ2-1,CASSLLAGGNEQFF
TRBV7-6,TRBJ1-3,CASSLGTGTSGNTIYF
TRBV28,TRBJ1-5,CASSPPGSNQPQHF
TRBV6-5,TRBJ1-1,CASSHRGNTEAFF
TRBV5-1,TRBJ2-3,CASSLVPGVDTQYF
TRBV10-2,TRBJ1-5,CASSHRQAPRQPQHF
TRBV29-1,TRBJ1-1,CSVDRQLNTEAFF
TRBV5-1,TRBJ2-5,CASSRDFSRAQTQYF
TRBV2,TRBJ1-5,CASSEGTMGWPQHF
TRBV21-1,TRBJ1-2,CASSKGAGGSQLNYGYTF
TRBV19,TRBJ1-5,CASSMRLWDNQPQHF
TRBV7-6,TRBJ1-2,CASSLCQANYGYTF
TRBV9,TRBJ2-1,CASSVTGDSSYNEQFF
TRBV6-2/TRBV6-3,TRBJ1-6,CASSYNSPLHF
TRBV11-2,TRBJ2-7,CASSLADELYEQYF
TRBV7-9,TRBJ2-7,CASSPRTEIYEQYF
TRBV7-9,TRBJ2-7,CASSLNSGGGIGEQYF
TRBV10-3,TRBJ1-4,CAISESKREIEKLFF
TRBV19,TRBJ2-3,CASNIGLAGGRSTDTQYF
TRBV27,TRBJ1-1,CASSFRREGGEAFF
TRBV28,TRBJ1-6,CASSLSHSPLHF
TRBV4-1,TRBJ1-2,CASSQAGQVSINYGYTF
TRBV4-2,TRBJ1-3,CASSQDKRGGGNTIYF
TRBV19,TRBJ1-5,CASSPWRARPYSNQPQHF
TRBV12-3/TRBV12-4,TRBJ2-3,CASSFRGSDTQYF
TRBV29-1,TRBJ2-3,CSVARGGTTDTQYF
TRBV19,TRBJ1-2,CASIPETGVVNYGYTF
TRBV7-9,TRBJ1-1,CASSSRDRGTGMNTEAFF
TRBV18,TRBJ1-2,CASSSLGASGDGYTF
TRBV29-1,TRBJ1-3,CSVWGQGAGNTIYF
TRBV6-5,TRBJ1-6,CASSYAPGTVNSPLHF
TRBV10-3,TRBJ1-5,CAISESAGRQPQHF
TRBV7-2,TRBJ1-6,CASTPTISSYNSPLHF
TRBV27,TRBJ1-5,CASSLLGTGVRGNQPQHF
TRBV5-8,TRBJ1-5,CASVRDENQPQHF
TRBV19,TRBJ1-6,CASSIDRIPGQGNSPLHF
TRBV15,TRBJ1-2,CATSRGQYYGYTF
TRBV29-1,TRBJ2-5,CSVRYGTGDGETQYF